Listed below are T cell receptor beta chains from one sample, sequenced in a study of T cells after yellow fever vaccination. TCRdb itself ran the 5' RACE reads through MiXCR, one entry per CDR3 protein. The data hold about 46,000 distinct CDR3 sequences, with more than 6% observed a single time. The sample in question was PBMCs, either bulk or a sorted T-cell subset (CD4+, CD8+, memory, or dextramer-sorted; not recorded which), obtained 45 days after the yellow fever booster vaccination. The origin of the receptors is a man aged 25 to 40 who received the YFV17D yellow fever vaccine. Each CDR3 is given with its conserved first and last residue. Fields, in order: CDR3 length, J gene, clone size, V gene, D gene, CDR3 protein, CDR3 DNA. A D gene is named only where the DNA matches it firmly. Rows may omit the clone size; those that give it use once, few, many or a size class.

cdr3_length: 13; j_call: TRBJ2-3; clone_size: many; v_call: TRBV24-1; d_call: TRBD1; cdr3_aa: CATTTGDTDTQYF; cdr3_nt: TGTGCCACCACGACAGGGGACACAGATACGCAGTATTTT
cdr3_length: 16; j_call: TRBJ2-3; clone_size: many; v_call: TRBV6-1; d_call: TRBD2; cdr3_aa: CASSQGLAGSTDTQYF; cdr3_nt: TGTGCCAGCAGTCAAGGACTAGCGGGATCTACAGATACGCAGTATTTT
cdr3_length: 18; j_call: TRBJ2-1; clone_size: many; v_call: TRBV9; d_call: -; cdr3_aa: CASSPEDVFADLYNEQFF; cdr3_nt: TGTGCCAGCAGCCCAGAGGACGTTTTTGCGGATCTCTACAATGAGCAGTTCTTC
cdr3_length: 15; j_call: TRBJ2-3; clone_size: few; v_call: TRBV5-1; d_call: -; cdr3_aa: CASSLTQEYTDTQYF; cdr3_nt: TGCGCCAGCAGCTTAACTCAGGAGTATACAGATACGCAGTATTTT
cdr3_length: 15; j_call: TRBJ2-1; clone_size: many; v_call: TRBV29-1; d_call: TRBD1; cdr3_aa: CSVVGQGEVGNEQFF; cdr3_nt: TGCAGCGTTGTAGGACAGGGTGAGGTGGGCAATGAGCAGTTCTTC
cdr3_length: 14; j_call: TRBJ2-7; clone_size: -; v_call: TRBV20-1; d_call: TRBD2; cdr3_aa: CSAQGLGASHEQYF; cdr3_nt: TGCAGTGCTCAGGGACTAGGGGCTTCCCACGAGCAGTACTTC
cdr3_length: 16; j_call: TRBJ2-7; clone_size: few; v_call: TRBV28; d_call: TRBD2; cdr3_aa: CASSLVWRTSKNEQYF; cdr3_nt: TGTGCCAGCAGTTTAGTTTGGCGGACTAGTAAAAACGAGCAGTACTTC
cdr3_length: 11; j_call: TRBJ2-2; clone_size: many; v_call: TRBV7-2; d_call: -; cdr3_aa: CASRGAGELFF; cdr3_nt: TGTGCCAGCAGGGGGGCCGGGGAGCTGTTTTTT
cdr3_length: 15; j_call: TRBJ2-7; clone_size: -; v_call: TRBV11-2; d_call: -; cdr3_aa: CASSLESRFVYEQYF; cdr3_nt: TGTGCCAGCAGCTTAGAGTCTAGATTCGTCTACGAGCAGTACTTC
cdr3_length: 15; j_call: TRBJ2-5; clone_size: -; v_call: TRBV7-2; d_call: -; cdr3_aa: CASSLFSGPLVSQYF; cdr3_nt: TGTGCCAGCAGCTTATTTTCCGGACCCCTTGTCTCCCAGTACTTC
cdr3_length: 14; j_call: TRBJ2-7; clone_size: many; v_call: TRBV20-1; d_call: -; cdr3_aa: CSARDRASAYEQYF; cdr3_nt: TGCAGTGCTAGAGATAGGGCTAGCGCCTACGAGCAGTACTTC
cdr3_length: 14; j_call: TRBJ2-3; clone_size: many; v_call: TRBV7-8; d_call: -; cdr3_aa: CASSLEARTDTQYF; cdr3_nt: TGTGCCAGCAGCTTAGAAGCTCGAACAGATACGCAGTATTTT
cdr3_length: 15; j_call: TRBJ2-7; clone_size: many; v_call: TRBV30; d_call: -; cdr3_aa: CAWSRINPLTYEQYF; cdr3_nt: TGTGCCTGGAGTCGCATCAACCCTTTGACCTACGAGCAGTACTTC
cdr3_length: 17; j_call: TRBJ1-4; clone_size: -; v_call: TRBV7-9; d_call: TRBD1; cdr3_aa: CASSYARGQGTNEKLFF; cdr3_nt: TGTGCCAGCAGCTACGCAAGAGGACAGGGAACTAATGAAAAACTGTTTTTT
cdr3_length: 15; j_call: TRBJ2-1; clone_size: many; v_call: TRBV6-1; d_call: TRBD2; cdr3_aa: CASSRTSGGYNEQFF; cdr3_nt: TGTGCCAGCAGTCGCACTAGCGGGGGCTACAATGAGCAGTTCTTC
cdr3_length: 15; j_call: TRBJ2-3; clone_size: many; v_call: TRBV9; d_call: -; cdr3_aa: CASSSWTASTDTQYF; cdr3_nt: TGTGCCAGCAGCTCTTGGACTGCTAGCACAGATACGCAGTATTTT
cdr3_length: 14; j_call: TRBJ2-5; clone_size: many; v_call: TRBV7-2; d_call: -; cdr3_aa: CASRQPKYQETQYF; cdr3_nt: TGTGCCAGCAGGCAACCGAAATACCAAGAGACCCAGTACTTC
cdr3_length: 19; j_call: TRBJ2-6; clone_size: -; v_call: TRBV11-1; d_call: -; cdr3_aa: CASTPARQGAPPGANVLTF; cdr3_nt: TGTGCCAGCACCCCAGCACGCCAGGGCGCCCCCCCAGGGGCCAACGTCCTGACTTTC
cdr3_length: 14; j_call: TRBJ2-5; clone_size: many; v_call: TRBV20-1; d_call: -; cdr3_aa: CSARVGGGQETQYF; cdr3_nt: TGCAGTGCTAGAGTTGGAGGGGGCCAAGAGACCCAGTACTTC
cdr3_length: 16; j_call: TRBJ2-1; clone_size: few; v_call: TRBV6-1; d_call: TRBD2; cdr3_aa: CASSQSGGGTYNEQFF; cdr3_nt: TGTGCCAGCAGTCAGAGCGGCGGGGGAACCTACAATGAGCAGTTCTTC
cdr3_length: 13; j_call: TRBJ2-5; clone_size: -; v_call: TRBV2; d_call: TRBD2; cdr3_aa: CASGAGYQETQYF; cdr3_nt: TGTGCCAGCGGAGCGGGATACCAAGAGACCCAGTACTTC
cdr3_length: 15; j_call: TRBJ1-4; clone_size: -; v_call: TRBV4-3; d_call: -; cdr3_aa: CASSPSRQYYEKLFF; cdr3_nt: TGCGCCAGCAGCCCCAGCAGGCAGTACTATGAAAAACTGTTTTTT
cdr3_length: 13; j_call: TRBJ2-7; clone_size: few; v_call: TRBV7-2; d_call: -; cdr3_aa: CASTPPSSYEQYF; cdr3_nt: TGTGCCAGCACTCCCCCGTCCTCCTACGAGCAGTACTTC
cdr3_length: 16; j_call: TRBJ2-1; clone_size: few; v_call: TRBV19; d_call: TRBD2; cdr3_aa: CASSRIAGGPYNEQFF; cdr3_nt: TGTGCCAGTAGTAGGATAGCGGGCGGGCCCTACAATGAGCAGTTCTTC
cdr3_length: 15; j_call: TRBJ2-5; clone_size: -; v_call: TRBV11-2; d_call: TRBD1; cdr3_aa: CASSLDPGGVATQYF; cdr3_nt: TGTGCCAGCAGCTTAGATCCAGGGGGTGTAGCGACCCAGTACTTC
cdr3_length: 13; j_call: TRBJ2-1; clone_size: few; v_call: TRBV3-1; d_call: -; cdr3_aa: CASSLSKGTEQFF; cdr3_nt: TGTGCCAGCAGCCTCTCGAAGGGAACTGAGCAGTTCTTC
cdr3_length: 12; j_call: TRBJ2-1; clone_size: many; v_call: TRBV7-2; d_call: -; cdr3_aa: CASTQGRVEQFF; cdr3_nt: TGTGCCAGCACCCAAGGGCGGGTAGAGCAGTTCTTC
cdr3_length: 15; j_call: TRBJ2-3; clone_size: -; v_call: TRBV7-2; d_call: -; cdr3_aa: CASSSQGLLTDTQYF; cdr3_nt: TGTGCCAGCAGCTCCCAAGGGCTGCTCACAGATACGCAGTATTTT
cdr3_length: 16; j_call: TRBJ2-2; clone_size: few; v_call: TRBV6-4; d_call: TRBD1; cdr3_aa: CASSDTDRVNTGELFF; cdr3_nt: TGTGCCAGCAGTGACACGGACAGGGTGAACACCGGGGAGCTGTTTTTT
cdr3_length: 15; j_call: TRBJ2-1; clone_size: -; v_call: TRBV6-2/TRBV6-3; d_call: -; cdr3_aa: CASSFLRYPDNEQFF; cdr3_nt: TGTGCCAGCAGTTTCCTCCGCTACCCTGACAATGAGCAGTTCTTC
cdr3_length: 16; j_call: TRBJ2-5; clone_size: -; v_call: TRBV5-1; d_call: TRBD2; cdr3_aa: CASSLRLAGEQETQYF; cdr3_nt: TGCGCCAGCAGCTTGAGGCTAGCGGGAGAGCAAGAGACCCAGTACTTC
cdr3_length: 13; j_call: TRBJ2-1; clone_size: many; v_call: TRBV10-2; d_call: -; cdr3_aa: CATSAGTYNEQFF; cdr3_nt: TGCGCCACCTCTGCGGGAACCTACAATGAGCAGTTCTTC
cdr3_length: 13; j_call: TRBJ2-1; clone_size: many; v_call: TRBV2; d_call: -; cdr3_aa: CASSGQTYNEQFF; cdr3_nt: TGTGCCAGCAGTGGACAGACCTACAATGAGCAGTTCTTC